This T cell receptor beta chain was sequenced in a study of shared clonotypes between healthy human individuals. Across the study: Donors were a couple of women and a few men aged 18 to 49. Used for every donor were three CD4 naive, three CD4 memory, two CD8 naive and one CD8 memory plate.

This clone was seen repeatedly, ten times or more. Its antigen is unidentified. General observations from the study: Rarefaction showed that sequencing of sorted subsets was incomplete (despite large depth).

In the source study's methods: Because ImmunoSEQ provided only junction sequences with no quality scores, the filtering differed. Assay used: immunoSEQ multiplex PCR; TCRdb lists only in-frame clones, some missing. V and J calls plus clone size are reproduced from that table; the DNA served to infer D and trimming. The sample records approximately 1,000,000 clones, around 77% being singletons. CDR1 and CDR2 (germline): DFQATT, SNEGSKA (reference sequence). Between the trimmed V and J ends, which lost 2 bases and 7 bases, there was a span of 6 bases. This CDR3 region has 11 residues. The sequenced sample was memory CD4+ T cells from PBMCs. Subset indicated: CD45RA-negative fraction. The TCR originated in a man aged 18 to 29 in good health. Some clones in this sample may be carry-over from other donors' samples. The V and J genes are TRBV20-1 and TRBJ2-1; D is unresolved. The CDR3 bases are TGCAGTGCTAGAAAGACAAATGAGCAGTTCTTC. Translated: CSARKTNEQFF.